These 2 T cell receptor beta chains originate from one sample sequenced in a study of regulatory T cells in long-lasting Graves disease. TCR beta libraries were built with iRepertoire HTBI primers and Arm-PCR of CDR3 regions. TCRdb used MiXCR to reprocess the multiplex PCR reads, holding one entry per CDR3 protein. The sample shows about 460,000 distinct CDR3 sequences, approximately 22% of them seen only once. Time point noted: persistent/refractory GD, antithyroid drugs over 5 years with positive TRAb. Making the TCR library involved RNA that had been extracted from PBMCs. Here the sequenced sample was peripheral blood mononuclear cells (PBMCs), taken when the disease was refractory, from a patient treated with antithyroid drugs. These receptors came from a female donor with Graves disease.

This clonotype was seen repeatedly, ten times or more. The CDR3 bases are TGTGCCAGCAGGCAGGGACTAGCGGGGAAAGAGACCCAGTACTTC. It yields the protein CASRQGLAGKETQYF. This rearrangement joins TRBV6-1 to TRBJ2-5; TRBD2 matches at 13 bases. V lost 6 bases, J lost 3 bases, and 4 bases stayed unmatched. The germline V gene encodes CDR1 MNHNS and CDR2 SASEGT. The CDR3 loop spans 15 amino acids.

This clonotype showed up just a few times. The rearrangement links TRBV6-2 or TRBV6-3 to TRBJ2-3; D is ambiguous. The CDR3 is made up of 14 amino acids. Trimming cost V 7 bases and J 5 bases, with 16 bases left between them. Germline V CDR1 and CDR2: MNHEY, SVGEGT. CDR3 sequence reads: CASTTRLGGDTQYF. CDR3 sequence (DNA): TGTGCCAGCACCACCCGGTTAGGCGGAGATACGCAGTATTTT.